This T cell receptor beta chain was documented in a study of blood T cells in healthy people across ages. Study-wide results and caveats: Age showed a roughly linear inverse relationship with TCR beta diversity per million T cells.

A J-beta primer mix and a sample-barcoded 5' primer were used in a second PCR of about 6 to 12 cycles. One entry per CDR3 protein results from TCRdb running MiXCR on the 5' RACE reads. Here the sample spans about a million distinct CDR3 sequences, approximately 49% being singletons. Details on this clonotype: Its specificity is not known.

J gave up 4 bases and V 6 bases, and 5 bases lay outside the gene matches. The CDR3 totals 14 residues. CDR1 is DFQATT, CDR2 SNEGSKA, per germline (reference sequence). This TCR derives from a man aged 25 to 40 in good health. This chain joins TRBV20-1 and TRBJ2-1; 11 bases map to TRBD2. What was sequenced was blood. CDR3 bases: TGCAGTGCCCCGGGACTAGCGGTATACAATGAGCAGTTCTTC. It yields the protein CSAPGLAVYNEQFF.